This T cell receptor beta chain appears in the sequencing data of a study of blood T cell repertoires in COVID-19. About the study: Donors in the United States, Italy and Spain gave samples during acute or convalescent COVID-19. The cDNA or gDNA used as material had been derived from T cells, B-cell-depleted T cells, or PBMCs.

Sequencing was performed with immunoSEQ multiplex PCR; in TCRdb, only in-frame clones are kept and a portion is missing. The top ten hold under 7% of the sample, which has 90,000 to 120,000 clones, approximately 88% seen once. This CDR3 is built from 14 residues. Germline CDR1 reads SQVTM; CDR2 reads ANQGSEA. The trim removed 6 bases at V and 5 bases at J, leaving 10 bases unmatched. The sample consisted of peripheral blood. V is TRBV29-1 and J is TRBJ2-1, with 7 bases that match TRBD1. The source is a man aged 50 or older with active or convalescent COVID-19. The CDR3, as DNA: TGCAGCGTCGATGACAGGGTCCTACACAATGAGCAGTTCTTC. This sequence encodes CSVDDRVLHNEQFF.